The 18 T cell receptor beta chains below were found in one sample sequenced in a study of a mutant IDH1 vaccine in newly diagnosed glioma. The protocol was immunoSEQ multiplex PCR, while the TCRdb copy is restricted to in-frame clones and leaves out a portion. The table has tens of thousands of clones, around 85% seen once; the top ten hold roughly 1.8%. Antigens of these TCRs are unknown. The time point: week 5, during vaccination. Vaccinated patients received 300 ug of mutant IDH1 20-mer peptide per dose, with topical imiquimod. Here the sequenced sample was PBMCs, taken from a glioma patient whose treatment included an IDH1 peptide vaccine. Source of these receptors: a middle-aged man with glioma.

This clone was observed a few times. The chain employs TRBV11-3 and TRBJ2-3, with TRBD2 identical over 12 bases. Germline assignment: CDR1 SGHNT and CDR2 YENEEA. This CDR3 is built from 18 residues. J was trimmed by 4 bases and V by 0 bases; bases with no gene match: 8. Written as DNA, the CDR3 is TGTGCCAGCAGCTTAGATAGGGCTAGCGGGAGGGCCTCAGATACGCAGTATTTT. This gives the protein CASSLDRASGRASDTQYF.

The gene calls are TRBV11-2 and TRBJ2-5; D gene ambiguous. V was cut by 6 bases and J by 4 bases, with 15 bases left in between. The germline V gene encodes CDR1 SGHAT and CDR2 FQNNGV. The CDR3 length is 14 residues. The CDR3: CASRNLGVGETQYF. For the CDR3, the DNA is TGTGCCAGCAGAAACCTTGGGGTAGGAGAGACCCAGTACTTC.

The chain joins TRBV27 to TRBJ1-2, with 8 bases identical to TRBD1. Trimming at V came to 6 bases and at J to 6 bases, leaving 3 bases not matched to a gene. The CDR3 sequence is 12 residues long. The germline V gene has CDR1 MNHEY and CDR2 SMNVEV (reference sequence). CDR3 DNA: TGTGCCAGCAGGGTGGGACAGGATGGCTACACCTTC. Its protein product is CASRVGQDGYTF.

This clone was observed a handful of times. The rearrangement links TRBV7-9 to TRBJ1-1, with 7 positions matching TRBD1. Germline CDR1 is SEHNR and CDR2 is FQNEAQ (reference sequence). V shed 5 bases and J 0 bases; nucleotides not matched to a gene: 9. There are 16 residues in the CDR3. The CDR3 region is CASSGQASGLNTEAFF. CDR3 in DNA: TGTGCCAGCAGCGGACAGGCAAGTGGATTGAACACTGAAGCTTTCTTT.

The rearrangement joins TRBV2 to TRBJ1-1, with a tentative D call TRBD1 (5 bases). Germline V lookup: CDR1 SNHLY, CDR2 FYNNEI. Between the trimmed V and J ends, which lost 9 bases and 1 base, there was a span of 6 bases. The CDR3 loop spans 11 amino acids. CDR3 residues: CARDRNTEAFF. The CDR3 region has the DNA TGTGCCAGAGACAGGAACACTGAAGCTTTCTTT.

The V gene is TRBV5-5, the J gene TRBJ1-1, with D unresolved. The CDR3 runs to 12 residues. Germline V CDR1 and CDR2: SGHKS, YYEKEE (reference sequence). V was clipped by 3 bases and J by 5 bases, with 8 bases between them. CDR3 bases: TGTGCCAGCAGCTCGCGGCGGACTGAAGCTTTCTTT. Its translation: CASSSRRTEAFF.

This clone occurred once. The J gene is TRBJ1-2, the V gene TRBV6-5, with TRBD1 as a possible D gene (5 bases). From germline, CDR1 is MNHEY and CDR2 SVGAGI. The V end was cut by 5 bases, the J end by 1 base, with 11 bases between. This CDR3 is built from 14 residues. CDR3 loop: CASSSRDDNYGYTF. CDR3 nucleotides: TGTGCCAGCAGTAGCCGGGACGATAACTATGGCTACACCTTC.

This chain connects TRBV18 to TRBJ1-1; 8 nucleotides match TRBD1. Looked up from germline, CDR1 is KGHSH and CDR2 is LQKENI. This CDR3 has 15 residues. The ends lost 3 bases at V and 6 bases at J; junction bases unmatched: 9. DNA of the CDR3: TGTGCCAGCTCACCCGTCCCCGGACAGGGCGCTGAAGCTTTCTTT. It encodes CASSPVPGQGAEAFF.

The V call is TRBV27, the J call TRBJ1-1; D is possibly TRBD1 (5 bases). Germline V lookup: CDR1 MNHEY, CDR2 SMNVEV (reference sequence). CDR3 length equals 14 residues. The germline V and J ends were trimmed by 7 bases and 11 bases, with 23 bases remaining between them. DNA of the CDR3: TGTGCCAGCAAACTAGGGGTACTGGCTACCGGGGCTTTCTTT. Translating gives CASKLGVLATGAFF.

This clone was detected only once. This chain links TRBV7-2 with TRBJ1-5, with D perhaps TRBD1 (6 bases). The CDR3 extends over 14 amino acids. The V and J ends lost 4 bases and 3 bases respectively, with 10 bases between them. Germline CDR1 is SGHTA and CDR2 is FQGNSA. The CDR3 DNA is TGTGCCAGCAGCTCACAGGGATACAATCAGCCCCAGCATTTT. This codes for CASSSQGYNQPQHF. Filled out from reference TRBV7-2 and TRBJ1-5, the complete variable domain reads GAGVSQSPSNKVTEKGKDVELRCDPISGHTALYWYRQSLGQGLEFLIYFQGNSAPDKSGLPSDRFSAERTGGSVSTLTIQRTQQEDSAVYLCASSSQGYNQPQHFGDGTRLSIL.

The V call is TRBV9, the J call TRBJ2-1, with D tentatively TRBD2 (6 bases). The CDR3 contains 15 residues. The germline CDR1 and CDR2 sequences are SGDLS and YYNGEE. V was trimmed by 0 bases and J by 3 bases, leaving 10 bases between them. The CDR3 is CASSVVASVYNEQFF. In DNA, the CDR3 is TGTGCCAGCAGCGTAGTGGCTAGCGTCTACAATGAGCAGTTCTTC.

The V call is TRBV18, the J call TRBJ2-1; 13 nucleotides line up with TRBD2. The CDR3 runs 18 residues. V was pared by 0 bases and J by 6 bases, with 8 bases of the junction left unmatched. CDR1 is KGHSH, CDR2 LQKENI, per germline. The CDR3 is CASSPPTRTSGRGNEQFF. CDR3 in DNA: TGTGCCAGCTCACCACCGACTAGGACTAGCGGGAGAGGCAATGAGCAGTTCTTC.

This chain joins TRBV27 and TRBJ1-4; no reliable D call. The CDR3 sequence is 12 residues long. The V gene's germline CDR1 is MNHEY and CDR2 SMNVEV (reference sequence). V lost 5 bases and J 10 bases, leaving 11 bases between the germline ends. CDR3 in DNA: TGTGCCAGCAGTCGTAGGGAGGGAAAACTGTTTTTT. This codes for CASSRREGKLFF. Filled out from reference TRBV27 and TRBJ1-4, the complete variable domain reads EAQVTQNPRYLITVTGKKLTVTCSQNMNHEYMSWYRQDPGLGLRQIYYSMNVEVTDKGDVPEGYKVSRKEKRNFPLILESPSPNQTSLYFCASSRREGKLFFGSGTQLSVL.

The V gene is TRBV14, the J gene TRBJ2-5; 9 nucleotides align to TRBD2. V was clipped by 3 bases and J by 4 bases; unmatched bases: 6. This CDR3 is built from 15 residues. CDR1 is SGHDN and CDR2 is FVKESK in the germline V gene. CDR3 protein: CASSHFSGRRETQYF. The CDR3 DNA is TGTGCCAGCAGCCACTTTAGCGGGAGAAGAGAGACCCAGTACTTC.

The chain employs TRBV4-3 and TRBJ2-1; D could derive from TRBD1 or TRBD2 (5 bases each). Per germline, CDR1 LGHNA and CDR2 YSLEER. V was clipped by 5 bases and J by 9 bases, with 11 bases between them. The CDR3 spans 12 residues. CDR3 loop: CASSMRGGEQFF. In DNA, the CDR3 is TGCGCCAGCAGCATGAGGGGTGGTGAGCAGTTCTTC.

The chain couples TRBV15 to TRBJ1-1, with D perhaps TRBD1 (5 bases). The germline V gene encodes CDR1 LNHNV and CDR2 YYDKDF (reference sequence). This CDR3 has 14 residues. V shed 3 bases and J shed 5 bases, with 13 bases lying between them. CDR3 sequence: CATSRQGGDTEAFF. The CDR3 region has the DNA TGTGCCACCAGCAGGCAGGGTGGAGATACTGAAGCTTTCTTT.

The V and J genes are TRBV6-9 and TRBJ2-7; D unclear. This CDR3 contains 11 residues. CDR1 and CDR2 (germline): MNHGY, SVAAGI. Trimming pared 5 bases from V and 6 bases from J, leaving 8 bases between. CDR3 nucleotides: TGTGCCAGCAGTCGGCCTGGCGAGCAGTACTTC. Translating gives CASSRPGEQYF.

The chain carries TRBV29-1 and TRBJ2-3, with 7 bases fitting TRBD2. J lost 8 bases, V lost 1 base, and 3 bases had no gene match. The CDR3 is 12 residues long. Germline loops: CDR1 SQVTM, CDR2 ANQGSEA. CDR3 nucleotides: TGCAGCGTTGAAGGGACTAGTGGTACGCAGTATTTT. Translating gives CSVEGTSGTQYF.